This TCR beta chain was sequenced during a study of blood T cell repertoires in COVID-19. On the study more broadly: Collection of acute and convalescent COVID-19 samples took place in the United States, Italy and Spain.

Germline V gene data show CDR1 as MNHNS and CDR2 as SASEGT. V dropped 2 bases and J dropped 6 bases, with 15 bases sitting between them. The CDR3 sequence is 15 residues long. TCRdb keeps only in-frame clones here, not all; method: immunoSEQ multiplex PCR. The sample shows about 110,000 clones, 80% to 90% of them seen only once. The sequenced sample consisted of peripheral blood. The sequence derives from a human donor in a cohort sampled during active COVID-19. The rearrangement joins TRBV6-1 to TRBJ2-3, with D maybe TRBD2 (5 bases). CDR3 coding DNA: TGTGCCAGCAGTGAAATCCGGACTTCCCAGGATACGCAGTATTTT. Amino acid sequence: CASSEIRTSQDTQYF.